The clone carrying this TCR beta chain was picked up one time. Its antigen is unidentified. Trimming took 0 bases from V and 5 from J; bases not matched to a gene: 9. The CDR3 runs to 17 residues. CDR1 is SGDLS, CDR2 YYNGEE, per germline. Time point meaning: pre-treatment baseline. Apart from a couple of fast progressors, RECIST 1.1 response was judged 12 weeks post-infusion. No patient had earlier systemic cancer treatment, concurrent immunosuppressants, or another active cancer. Data came from immunoSEQ multiplex PCR; TCRdb stores just in-frame clones and leaves some out. This repertoire shows 9,900 or so clones, 80% to 90% found once; its top ten account for approximately 12%. The sample is drawn from a study of blood T cell dynamics during melanoma immunotherapy. Study at large: Standard first-line treatment here was pembrolizumab or nivolumab plus ipilimumab in metastatic melanoma. Points from the study as a whole: Clones driving repertoire changes may be melanoma-specific or general immune activation.

This chain connects TRBV9 to TRBJ2-3; 10 bases are shared with TRBD2. Specimen: blood, collected from a patient treated with checkpoint blockade. The receptor was derived from a human donor with melanoma. This CDR3 is CASSVVTSGVGGDTQYF. As DNA, the CDR3 is TGTGCCAGCAGCGTAGTAACTAGCGGGGTTGGTGGAGATACGCAGTATTTT.